This T cell receptor (beta chain) was captured in a study of shared clonotypes between healthy human individuals. Some clones are missing from TCRdb's copy, which holds only in-frame ones; the method was immunoSEQ multiplex PCR. The table has over 850,000 clones, 78% seen once; the top ten hold around 0.6%. Per the germline V gene, CDR1 is SGHRS and CDR2 is YFSETQ. Trimming removed 5 bases from V and 8 bases from J, with 7 bases in between. CDR3 length equals 11 residues. The chain couples TRBV5-1 to TRBJ2-2, with D unclear. This receptor was identified in a man aged 18 to 29 in good health. Some clones in this sample may be carry-over from other donors' samples. Sample: memory CD4+ T cells from PBMCs. Documented subset: CD45RA-negative fraction. The CDR3 sequence is CASRGSGELFF. The CDR3 DNA reads as TGCGCCAGCAGGGGGTCTGGGGAGCTGTTTTTT.